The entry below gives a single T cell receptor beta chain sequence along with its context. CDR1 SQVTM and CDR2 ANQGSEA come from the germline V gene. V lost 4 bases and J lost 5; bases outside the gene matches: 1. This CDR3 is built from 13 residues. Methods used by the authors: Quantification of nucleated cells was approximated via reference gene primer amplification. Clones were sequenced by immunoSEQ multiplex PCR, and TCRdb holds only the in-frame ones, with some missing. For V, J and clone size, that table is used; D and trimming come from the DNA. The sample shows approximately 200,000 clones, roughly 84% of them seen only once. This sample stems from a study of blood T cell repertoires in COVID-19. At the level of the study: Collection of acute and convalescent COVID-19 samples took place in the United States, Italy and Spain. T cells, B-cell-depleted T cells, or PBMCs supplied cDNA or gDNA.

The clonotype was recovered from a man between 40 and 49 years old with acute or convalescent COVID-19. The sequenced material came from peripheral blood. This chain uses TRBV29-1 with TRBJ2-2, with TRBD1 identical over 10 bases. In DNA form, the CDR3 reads TGCAGCGTTGGGACAGGGGGAACCGGGGAGCTGTTTTTT. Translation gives CSVGTGGTGELFF.